The 14 T cell receptor beta chains below were found in one sample sequenced in a study of T cell changes during pregnancy in multiple sclerosis (dated 2019 in TCRdb). Library preparation employed the immunoSEQ multiplex PCR assay. TCRdb obtained this table from immuneACCESS and retained in-frame rearrangements with V and J assigned. These tables miss some clones; where compared with another copy, unresolved V genes account for less than half of the shortfall, and the remainder is unexplained. The sample contains about 40,000 clones, around 92% of them found a single time. The top ten clonotypes cover 0.5% of the sample. The sequencing used CD4+ T cells from peripheral blood mononuclear cells, collected in the second trimester of pregnancy. The receptors derive from a female donor in good health, enrolled as a control in a pregnancy study.

This chain connects TRBV7-2 to TRBJ2-2, with TRBD2 identical over 10 bases. Germline CDR1 is SGHTA and CDR2 is FQGNSA. The V and J ends lost 5 bases and 0 bases, in that order; junction bases with no gene match: 9. This CDR3 region has 18 residues. The chain's CDR3 is CASSPSRTSGTNTGELFF. The CDR3 DNA sequence: TGTGCCAGCAGCCCCAGCAGGACTAGCGGTACGAACACCGGGGAGCTGTTTTTT.

V is TRBV7-2 and J is TRBJ1-2; the D is unclear. Germline assignment: CDR1 SGHTA and CDR2 FQGNSA. V was clipped by 1 base and J by 7 bases, with 7 bases between them. This CDR3 has 12 amino acids. The DNA for the CDR3 is TGTGCCAGCAGCTTAGGAGGGCTTGGCTACACCTTC. Its protein is CASSLGGLGYTF. Full variable domain (missing parts from reference TRBV7-2 and TRBJ1-2): GAGVSQSPSNKVTEKGKDVELRCDPISGHTALYWYRQSLGQGLEFLIYFQGNSAPDKSGLPSDRFSAERTGGSVSTLTIQRTQQEDSAVYLCASSLGGLGYTFGSGTRLTVV.

This clone was counted a few times. This rearrangement joins TRBV30 to TRBJ1-1; D unresolved. With 0 bases removed from V and 0 bases from J, the gap between germline ends came to 5 bases. The V gene's germline CDR1 is GTSNPN and CDR2 SVGIG (reference sequence). The CDR3 sequence is 13 residues long. The CDR3: CAWSVLVNTEAFF. The CDR3 DNA reads TGTGCCTGGAGTGTACTGGTGAACACTGAAGCTTTCTTT.

The chain links TRBV6-6 to TRBJ2-5; possibly TRBD1 for D (6 bases). The CDR3 consists of 14 residues. In germline, CDR1 is MNHNY, CDR2 SVGAGI (reference sequence). V was clipped by 3 bases and J by 5 bases, with 13 bases between them. CDR3 residues: CASSYQDRGETQYF. CDR3 bases: TGTGCCAGCAGTTATCAGGACAGAGGGGAGACCCAGTACTTC.

This clone was detected a few times. The chain combines TRBV19 with TRBJ2-5, with TRBD2 matching 14 bases. The CDR3 has 17 residues. Losses at the gene ends were 5 bases for V and 5 bases for J; bases not matched to a gene: 10. Germline V gene sequence: CDR1 LNHDA, CDR2 SQIVND (reference sequence). CDR3 in DNA: TGTGCCAGTAGTTGGGGACTAGCGGGAGAGAGTTCGGAGACCCAGTACTTC. This gives the protein CASSWGLAGESSETQYF.

The J gene is TRBJ2-7, the V gene TRBV11-2; 7 bases match TRBD2. The CDR3 covers 14 residues. CDR1 is SGHAT, CDR2 FQNNGV, per germline. Trimming at V came to 1 base and at J to 3 bases, leaving 3 bases not matched to a gene. Here the CDR3 reads CASSLGGTNYEQYF. CDR3 nucleotides: TGTGCCAGCAGCTTAGGGGGGACTAACTACGAGCAGTACTTC.

The chain links TRBV6-5 to TRBJ2-5; 7 nucleotides agree with TRBD1. J lost 4 bases, V lost 0 bases, and 8 bases had no gene match. Germline CDR1 and CDR2: MNHEY and SVGAGI. CDR3 length equals 16 residues. This CDR3 is CASSYSGQAGGETQYF. For the CDR3, the DNA is TGTGCCAGCAGTTACTCAGGACAGGCGGGTGGAGAGACCCAGTACTTC.

A single count supports this clone. The chain couples TRBV18 to TRBJ2-2; 9 nucleotides agree with TRBD2. Germline CDR1 and CDR2: KGHSH and LQKENI. Trimming cost V 4 bases and J 1 base; bases outside gene matches: 19. The CDR3 has 21 amino acids. The CDR3 DNA reads as TGTGCCAGCTCACTTCGACAGGTCTGGGCTAGCGGGGCGTTGAACACCGGGGAGCTGTTTTTT. Its translation is CASSLRQVWASGALNTGELFF.

The V call is TRBV6-6, the J call TRBJ2-7, with TRBD1 matching over 7 bases. Trimming at V came to 6 bases and at J to 2 bases, leaving 4 bases not matched to a gene. The CDR3 length is 13 residues. Germline V gene sequence: CDR1 MNHNY, CDR2 SVGAGI (reference sequence). CDR3 nucleotide sequence: TGTGCCAGCAGACTCCAGGGGGCCTACGAGCAGTACTTC. Its translation is CASRLQGAYEQYF.

V usage is TRBV28 and J usage is TRBJ2-7, with D possibly being TRBD1 (6 bases). Germline V gene data show CDR1 as MDHEN and CDR2 as SYDVKM. Between the trimmed V and J ends, which lost 2 bases and 2 bases, there was a span of 10 bases. The CDR3 length is 14 residues. The CDR3 nucleotides read TGTGCCAGCAGTTTAGACAGGTTCGCCTACGAGCAGTACTTC. The encoded protein is CASSLDRFAYEQYF. Full variable domain (missing parts from reference TRBV28 and TRBJ2-7): DVKVTQSSRYLVKRTGEKVFLECVQDMDHENMFWYRQDPGLGLRLIYFSYDVKMKEKGDIPEGYSVSREKKERFSLILESASTNQTSMYLCASSLDRFAYEQYFGPGTRLTVT.

The V and J genes are TRBV7-2 and TRBJ2-7; TRBD1 might be the D (6 bases). From germline, CDR1 is SGHTA and CDR2 FQGNSA. The CDR3 totals 15 residues. V was clipped by 1 base and J by 5 bases, with 15 bases between them. The DNA of the CDR3 is TGTGCCAGCAGCTTAGTTGACCAAGGGGGTAACGAGCAGTACTTC. It is translated as CASSLVDQGGNEQYF.

The chain uses TRBV4-1 and TRBJ1-3; possible D gene TRBD1, 5 bases. CDR3 length equals 18 residues. The V gene's germline CDR1 is MGHRA and CDR2 YSYEKL. With 3 bases removed from V and 1 base from J, the gap between germline ends came to 19 bases. CDR3 coding DNA: TGCGCCAGCAGCCAGGGGCTGGGGCGCCGTGGGTCTGGAAACACCATATATTTT. It yields the protein CASSQGLGRRGSGNTIYF.

The chain couples TRBV6-1 to TRBJ1-1; tentatively, D is TRBD1 (5 bases). Trimming removed 11 bases at V and 0 bases at J, with 13 bases between. The CDR3 extends over 13 amino acids. Looked up from germline, CDR1 is MNHNS and CDR2 is SASEGT. This CDR3 reads CALSGGVNTEAFF. DNA for the CDR3: TGTGCCCTGTCCGGGGGAGTGAACACTGAAGCTTTCTTT.

This clone was counted once. This chain links TRBV9 with TRBJ2-3; D remains ambiguous. The CDR3 sequence is 13 residues long. Trimming stripped 0 bases from V and 3 bases from J, with 5 bases between. Looked up from germline, CDR1 is SGDLS and CDR2 is YYNGEE. CDR3 amino acids: CASSVAATDTQYF. CDR3 nucleotides: TGTGCCAGCAGCGTAGCTGCGACAGATACGCAGTATTTT.